Here is one TCR beta chain with its context. The source of the sample is a study of shared clonotypes between healthy human individuals. Looking at the study overall: Each donor's CD8 memory used one plate, CD8 naive two, each CD4 subset three.

Some clones are missing from TCRdb's copy, which holds only in-frame ones; the method was immunoSEQ multiplex PCR. The sample shows around 2.1 million clones, under 95% of them seen only once. Naive CD8 populations comprised CD45RO-negative cells positively selected for CCR7, excluding terminally differentiated effector memory CD45RA+ cells. Sequenced input: naive CD8+ T cells from PBMCs. The source is a man between 18 and 29 years old in good health. Some clones in this sample may be carry-over from other donors' samples.

The CDR3, as DNA: TGCGCCAGCAGCGTCGGACAGGGGAACGCGGAGACCCAGTACTTC. Protein sequence: CASSVGQGNAETQYF. This chain joins TRBV5-1 and TRBJ2-5, with TRBD1 matching 9 bases. V dropped 4 bases and J dropped 5; count of bases not matched to a gene: 9. CDR1 and CDR2 (germline): SGHRS, YFSETQ. The CDR3 is 15 residues long.